This TCR beta chain was retrieved from a study of T cells expressing NK-cell markers (TCRdb year 2020). Study-wide context: Three sorted T-cell subsets (CD3+CD56+NKG2C+, CD3+CD56+NKG2C- and CD3+CD56-NKG2C+) from fewer than 10 donors had their TCR beta-chain repertoires profiled. Sequencing of the libraries produced 2 x 150 bp reads on Illumina HiSeq 2000/2500, MiSeq or NextSeq. Of the eight sequenced donors, seven were found to be HCMV-seropositive and one was found to be HCMV-seronegative. Randomly selected healthy volunteers, three men and five women, were used as the eight sequenced donors. General findings and caveats noted by the study authors: In roughly 6 donors, the dominant CD3+CD56+NKG2C+ clonotypes were among the top 10 CD8+ clonotypes and accounted for roughly 1.0-8% of CD8+ T cells. Those dominant clonotypes were again the most abundant among CD3+CD56-NKG2C+ cells in a few donors, at roughly 25-60.1%. It remained unclear whether the expanded NKG2C-expressing T cell clones were specific for HCMV antigens.

CDR1 DFQATT and CDR2 SNEGSKA are derived from the germline V gene (reference sequence). The CDR3 holds 14 amino acids from the cysteine to the phenylalanine. The DNA is unrecorded. Note on this clonotype: Its binding antigen is unknown.

HCMV-specific IgG was detected in serum with a commercial ELISA kit to determine HCMV serostatus. Ficoll density gradient centrifugation was used to isolate peripheral blood mononuclear cells from blood. TCRdb lists the instrument as Illumina HiSeq 2000. 5'RACE template switching, by which a universal primer site and unique molecular identifiers were added, was used to make TCR beta cDNA libraries. Synthesis of cDNA was primed from the TCR beta constant segment and was followed by two consecutive PCR amplification steps. The study's own analysis went as follows. MIGEC was used to demultiplex reads and group reads by UMI, and MiTCR was used to assemble and quantify clonotypes. To exclude erroneous sequences, only TCR cDNA sequences supported by at least two reads were retained. The tcR package was used for downstream repertoire analysis, and clonotypes were matched between fractions using CDR3 nucleotide sequence together with V segment. VDJmatch was used to annotate antigen specificity against VDJdb, with one amino acid substitution in CDR3 allowed. TCRdb reprocessed the public reads and reports one entry per CDR3 protein sequence, without DNA. TCRdb's processing, not the study's, gives the V and J calls here. The sample's records list more than 250,000 distinct CDR3 sequences. The ten most abundant clones make up 0.3% to 0.45% of the sample.

Sequences were obtained from blood T cells: a sorted CD56 or NKG2C T cell subset, CD4+ or CD8+ T cells, or bulk PBMC T cells (not recorded which). The origin of this receptor is a man between 18 and 35 years old in good health. Donor details come from another sample of the same person, matched by shared clones. The rearrangement combines TRBV20-1 with TRBJ2-4; the TCRdb call, TRBD2, lacks DNA for checking. CDR3 loop: CSAGGGSVKNIQYF.